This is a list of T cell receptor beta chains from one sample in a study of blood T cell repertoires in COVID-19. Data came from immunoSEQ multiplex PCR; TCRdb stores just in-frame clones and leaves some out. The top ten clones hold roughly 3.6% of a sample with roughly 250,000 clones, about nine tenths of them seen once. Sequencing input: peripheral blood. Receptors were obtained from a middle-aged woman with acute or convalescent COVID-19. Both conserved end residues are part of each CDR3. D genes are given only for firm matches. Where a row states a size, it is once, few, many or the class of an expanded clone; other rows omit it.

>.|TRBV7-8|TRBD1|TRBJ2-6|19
CASSRRGTGSPSGANVLTF
TGTGCCAGCAGCCGCCGGGGGACAGGGTCCCCTTCTGGGGCCAACGTCCTGACTTTC
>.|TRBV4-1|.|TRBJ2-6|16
CASSREDSSGANVLTF
TGCGCCAGCAGCCGTGAAGACAGCTCTGGGGCCAACGTCCTGACTTTC
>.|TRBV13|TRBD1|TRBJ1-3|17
CASSEGQGDYSGNTIYF
TGTGCCAGCAGCGAAGGACAGGGTGACTACTCTGGAAACACCATATATTTT
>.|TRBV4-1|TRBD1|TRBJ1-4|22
CASSQLVMRQGSRESTNEKLFF
TGCGCCAGCAGCCAACTGGTTATGAGACAGGGCAGCCGGGAGTCAACTAATGAAAAACTGTTTTTT
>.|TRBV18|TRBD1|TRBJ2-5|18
CASSPPRGQGIRQETQYF
TGTGCCAGCTCACCACCGCGCGGACAGGGGATCAGACAAGAGACCCAGTACTTC
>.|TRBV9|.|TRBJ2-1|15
CASSSTGSSYNEQFF
TGTGCCAGCAGCTCCACAGGGTCCTCCTACAATGAGCAGTTCTTC
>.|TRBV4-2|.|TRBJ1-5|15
CASSQADSSNQPQHF
TGTGCCAGCAGCCAGGCCGACAGTAGCAATCAGCCCCAGCATTTT
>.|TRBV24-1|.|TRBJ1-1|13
CATSDGKNTEAFF
TGTGCCACCTCTGACGGGAAGAACACTGAAGCTTTCTTT
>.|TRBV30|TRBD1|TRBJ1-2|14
CAWSTTGGGYGYTF
TGTGCCTGGAGTACTACAGGGGGAGGCTATGGCTACACCTTC
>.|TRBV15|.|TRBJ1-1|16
CATSRDSKGVVTEAFF
TGTGCCACCAGCAGAGATTCCAAAGGGGTCGTCACTGAAGCTTTCTTT
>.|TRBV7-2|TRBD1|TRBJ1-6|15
CASRWGQSYNSPLHF
TGTGCCAGCAGATGGGGACAGAGCTATAATTCACCCCTCCACTTT
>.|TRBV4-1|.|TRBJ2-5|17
CASSQGTSRGGQETQYF
TGCGCCAGCAGCCAAGGGACAAGCAGGGGTGGACAAGAGACCCAGTACTTC
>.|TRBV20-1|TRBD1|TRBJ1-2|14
CSAGDRGTNYGYTF
TGCAGTGCTGGTGACAGGGGAACTAACTATGGCTACACCTTC
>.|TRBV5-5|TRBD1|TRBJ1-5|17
CASSNRDQGDSNQPQHF
TGTGCCAGCTCTAACAGGGATCAGGGGGATAGCAATCAGCCCCAGCATTTT
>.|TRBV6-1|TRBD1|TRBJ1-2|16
CASSEYQEGAGYGYTF
TGTGCCAGCAGTGAATATCAGGAGGGGGCGGGCTATGGCTACACCTTC
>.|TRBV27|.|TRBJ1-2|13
CASRGGAGTGYTF
TGTGCCAGCAGGGGGGGGGCAGGGACGGGCTACACCTTC
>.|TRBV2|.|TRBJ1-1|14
CASVIQQGNTEAFF
TGTGCCAGCGTTATTCAACAGGGAAACACTGAAGCTTTCTTT
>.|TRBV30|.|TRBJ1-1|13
CAWRPLLNTEAFF
TGTGCCTGGAGGCCACTTCTGAACACTGAAGCTTTCTTT
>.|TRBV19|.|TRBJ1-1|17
CASSIGSTFYGGTEAFF
TGTGCCAGTAGTATAGGTTCAACCTTCTACGGGGGCACTGAAGCTTTCTTT
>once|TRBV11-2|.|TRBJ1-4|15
CASSLTGRTNEKLFF
TGTGCCAGCAGCTTAACGGGGAGAACTAATGAAAAACTGTTTTTT
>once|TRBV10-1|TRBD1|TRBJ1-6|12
CASRDRGSPLHF
TGCGCCAGCAGGGACAGGGGATCACCCCTCCACTTT
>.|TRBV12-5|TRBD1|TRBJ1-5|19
CASGLGGRGILNSNQPQHF
TGTGCTAGTGGACTGGGGGGCAGGGGGATCCTAAATAGCAATCAGCCCCAGCATTTT
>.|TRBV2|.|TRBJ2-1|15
CASSEVQRPTVGQFF
TGTGCCAGCAGTGAAGTTCAGCGGCCAACAGTTGGGCAGTTCTTC
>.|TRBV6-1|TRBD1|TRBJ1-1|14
CASSDITGVGEAFF
TGTGCCAGCAGTGATATAACAGGGGTAGGTGAAGCTTTCTTT
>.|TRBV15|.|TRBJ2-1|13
CATSREIDSEQFF
TGTGCCACCAGCAGAGAGATCGATAGTGAGCAGTTCTTC
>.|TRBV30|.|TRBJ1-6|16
CAWSVPRAGGDSPLHF
TGTGCCTGGAGTGTACCCCGGGCTGGGGGCGATTCACCCCTCCACTTT
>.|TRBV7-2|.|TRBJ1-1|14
CASSFGHANTEAFF
TGTGCCAGCAGCTTCGGACACGCTAACACTGAAGCTTTCTTT
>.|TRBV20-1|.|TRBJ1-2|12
CSASPGIDGYTF
TGCAGTGCTAGTCCAGGGATAGATGGCTACACCTTC
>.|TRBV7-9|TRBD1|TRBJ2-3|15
CASSLAQGAVDTQYF
TGTGCCAGCAGCTTAGCCCAGGGGGCGGTGGATACGCAGTATTTT
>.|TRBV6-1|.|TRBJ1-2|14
CASSEALRDYGYTF
TGTGCCAGCAGTGAAGCGCTTCGGGACTATGGCTACACCTTC
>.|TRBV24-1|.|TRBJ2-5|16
CATSDLGQGGQETQYF
TGTGCCACCAGTGACCTCGGACAGGGAGGGCAAGAGACCCAGTACTTC
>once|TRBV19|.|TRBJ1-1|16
CASTRVEGKAATEAFF
TGTGCCAGTACGCGGGTCGAGGGAAAAGCGGCCACTGAAGCTTTCTTT
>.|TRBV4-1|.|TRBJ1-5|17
CASSHTEGKFSNQPQHF
TGCGCCAGCAGCCACACCGAGGGCAAGTTCAGCAATCAGCCCCAGCATTTT
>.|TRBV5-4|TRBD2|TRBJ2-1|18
CASSLKGLAGRSYNEQFF
TGTGCCAGCAGCTTGAAGGGACTAGCGGGGCGCTCCTACAATGAGCAGTTCTTC
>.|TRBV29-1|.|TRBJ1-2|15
CSVVGRWPGNYGYTF
TGCAGCGTCGTGGGCAGGTGGCCGGGGAACTATGGCTACACCTTC
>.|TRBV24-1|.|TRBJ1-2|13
CATSDFADRGYTF
TGTGCCACCAGTGATTTCGCCGATCGGGGCTACACCTTC
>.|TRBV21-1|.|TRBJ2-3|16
CASVGDRGHYTDTQYF
TGTGCCAGCGTGGGGGACAGGGGACATTACACAGATACGCAGTATTTT
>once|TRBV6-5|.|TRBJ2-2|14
CASSLQGNTGELFF
TGTGCCAGCAGCCTACAGGGTAACACCGGGGAGCTGTTTTTT
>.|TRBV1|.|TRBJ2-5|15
CTSSYRLMYQETQYF
TGCACCAGCAGCTACAGGCTAATGTACCAAGAGACCCAGTACTTC
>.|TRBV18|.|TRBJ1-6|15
CASSPTGAYNSPLHF
TGTGCCAGCTCACCAACGGGGGCCTATAATTCACCCCTCCACTTT
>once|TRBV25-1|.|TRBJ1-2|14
CASSEGGRNYGYTF
TGTGCCAGCAGTGAGGGGGGACGGAACTATGGCTACACCTTC
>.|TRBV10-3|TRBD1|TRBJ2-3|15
CAISANRGPTDTQYF
TGTGCCATCAGTGCTAACAGGGGACCCACAGATACGCAGTATTTT
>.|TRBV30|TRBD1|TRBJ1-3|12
CAWSVQGGTIYF
TGTGCCTGGAGTGTACAGGGGGGCACCATATATTTT
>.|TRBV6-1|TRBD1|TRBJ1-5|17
CASSEDGRDRVWQPQHF
TGTGCCAGCAGTGAAGACGGGCGGGACAGGGTTTGGCAGCCCCAGCATTTT
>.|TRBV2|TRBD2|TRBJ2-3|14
CVCHSGVITDTQYF
TGTGTATGCCACAGCGGGGTCATCACAGATACGCAGTATTTT